Given below is one TCR beta chain in context. Its antigen is undetermined. The sample originates from a study of cytomegalovirus exposure and HLA in healthy donors. Looked up from germline, CDR1 is MNHEY and CDR2 is SMNVEV (reference sequence). The CDR3 is 13 residues long. V shed 6 bases and J 5 bases; nucleotides not matched to a gene: 4. It was with 60 Vbeta and 13 Jbeta primers that the PCR ran. Method: immunoSEQ multiplex PCR; TCRdb's copy keeps in-frame clones and lacks some. The sample contains approximately 140,000 clones, 80% of which appear only once. Study-wide results and caveats: Reports indicated that the classifier achieved high specificity and sensitivity in diagnosing cytomegalovirus status.

The specimen sequenced was PBMCs. The chain has TRBV27 and TRBJ1-1; 9 bases match TRBD1. The sequence came from a male donor in good health and CMV-seronegative. CDR3 sequence reads: CASRGTGNTEAFF. The CDR3 bases are TGTGCCAGCAGGGGGACAGGGAATACTGAAGCTTTCTTT.